The TCR beta chain described here comes from a study of tumor and adjacent non-tumor tissue in lung cancer. Study-level background: On average, productive TCRbeta reads reached roughly 3.9 million per sample. Notes on the study in general: Compared with tumor, normal lung showed significantly lower TCR diversity. Normal lung showed higher cumulative top 100 clone frequency than tumor. Shorter survival was associated with higher TCR diversity in tumors.

RNA was extracted from bulk tissue without any cell sorting. Worth noting for this clonotype: Its antigen is undetermined.

A modified ARM-PCR protocol with three rounds of nested PCR amplified TCRbeta. TCRdb re-analysed the multiplex PCR reads in MiXCR, keeping a single row per CDR3 protein. The sample contains under 150,000 distinct CDR3 sequences, approximately 64% of which appear only once. Input material: lung tumor tissue. The receptor comes from a man aged 60 to 69 with small cell lung cancer.

The CDR3: CASRRGGGVELFF. For the CDR3, the DNA is TGTGCCAGCCGAAGGGGGGGTGGCGTAGAACTGTTTTTT. This chain joins TRBV11-2 and TRBJ1-4; D might be TRBD1 (6 bases). CDR1 and CDR2 from the germline V gene are SGHAT and FQNNGV. V was cut by 8 bases and J by 12 bases, with 19 bases left in between. The CDR3 spans 13 residues.